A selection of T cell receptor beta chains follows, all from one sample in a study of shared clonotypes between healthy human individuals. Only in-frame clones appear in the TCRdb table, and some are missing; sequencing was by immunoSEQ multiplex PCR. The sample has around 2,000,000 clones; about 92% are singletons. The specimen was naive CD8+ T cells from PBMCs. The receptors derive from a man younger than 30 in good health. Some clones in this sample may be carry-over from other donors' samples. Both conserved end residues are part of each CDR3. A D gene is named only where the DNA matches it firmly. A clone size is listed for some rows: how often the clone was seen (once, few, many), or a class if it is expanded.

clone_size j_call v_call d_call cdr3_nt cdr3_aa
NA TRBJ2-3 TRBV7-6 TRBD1 TGTGCCAGCAGCTTGGGGACAGGGGGCGAGAGGAATACGCAGTATTTT CASSLGTGGERNTQYF
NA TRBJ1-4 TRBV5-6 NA TGTGCCAGCAGCCCGTTACAAGGTACTGAAAAACTGTTTTTT CASSPLQGTEKLFF
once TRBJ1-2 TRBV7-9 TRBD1 TGTGCCAGCAGCTTAGCTTCCGGGACAGCCTATGGCTACACCTTC CASSLASGTAYGYTF
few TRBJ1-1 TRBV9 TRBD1 TGTGCCAGCAGCGCATCGACAGGGGCTAACACTGAAGCTTTCTTT CASSASTGANTEAFF
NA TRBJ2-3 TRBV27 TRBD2 TGTGCCAGCAGTTCCCGGACTAGGCCGGCCACAGATACGCAGTATTTT CASSSRTRPATDTQYF
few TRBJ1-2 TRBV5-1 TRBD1 TGCGCCAGCAGCCCGAGATGGACAGGGAAGGACTATGGCTACACCTTC CASSPRWTGKDYGYTF
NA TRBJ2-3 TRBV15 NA TGTGCCACCAGCAGAGATGGTAGGGATACGCAGTATTTT CATSRDGRDTQYF
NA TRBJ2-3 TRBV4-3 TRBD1 TGCGCCAGCGAGCGTTACAGGGGCGCAGATACGCAGTATTTT CASERYRGADTQYF
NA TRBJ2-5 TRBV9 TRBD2 TGTGCCAGCAGCGTGTCCAGCGGGAGGGCGGAAGAGACCCAGTACTTC CASSVSSGRAEETQYF
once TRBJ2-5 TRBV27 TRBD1 TGTGCCAGCAGTCCTCGACAGGGGGAAGAAGAGACCCAGTACTTC CASSPRQGEEETQYF
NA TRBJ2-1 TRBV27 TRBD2 TGTGCCAGCAGTTTGGGCGGGAGTTTCAGCGAGCAGTTCTTC CASSLGGSFSEQFF
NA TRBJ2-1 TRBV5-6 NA TGTGCCAGCTGGGGACCGGGGCAAAGGGAATCATACAATGAGCAGTTCTTC CASWGPGQRESYNEQFF
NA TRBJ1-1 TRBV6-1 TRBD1 TGTGCCAGCAGGGACAGGATGAACACTGAAGCTTTCTTT CASRDRMNTEAFF
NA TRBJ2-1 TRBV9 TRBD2 TGTGCCAGCAGCGTCTCTAGCGGGAGAGTGGATGAGCAGTTCTTC CASSVSSGRVDEQFF
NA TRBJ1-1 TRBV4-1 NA TGCGCCAGCAGCCAGTTCAGAGTGAACACTGAAGCTTTCTTT CASSQFRVNTEAFF
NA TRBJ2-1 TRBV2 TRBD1 TGTGCCAGCAGCTTGAGACAGGGAAGGTACAATGAGCAGTTCTTC CASSLRQGRYNEQFF
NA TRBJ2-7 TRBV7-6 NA TGTGCCAGCAGCTCAGGCCCCCTACGTCCGGGGATAGAGCAGTACTTC CASSSGPLRPGIEQYF
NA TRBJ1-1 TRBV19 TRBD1 TGTGCCAGTAGCCGAGGGACAGGGGTGAACACTGAAGCTTTCTTT CASSRGTGVNTEAFF
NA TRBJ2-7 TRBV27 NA TGTGCCACGATAGGGGGGGCCCACGAGCAGTACTTC CATIGGAHEQYF
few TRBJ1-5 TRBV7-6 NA TGTGCCAGCAGCCCCAAGGGAGAGCAGCCCCAGCATTTT CASSPKGEQPQHF
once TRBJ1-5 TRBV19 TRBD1 TGTGCCAGTAGTCTCGCCCCCAGGGGGTATAGCAATCAGCCCCAGCATTTT CASSLAPRGYSNQPQHF
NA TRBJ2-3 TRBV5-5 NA TGTGCCAGCAGCTTGAGGCACGTCAGCACAGATACGCAGTATTTT CASSLRHVSTDTQYF
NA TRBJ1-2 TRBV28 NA TGTGCCAGCACCACACTTCCTGGGGGGCCCTTTCTGTCCGGCTACACCTTC CASTTLPGGPFLSGYTF
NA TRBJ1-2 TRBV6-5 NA TGTGCCAGCAGTTACGATTGGGGAGAAGCTAACTATGGCTACACCTTC CASSYDWGEANYGYTF
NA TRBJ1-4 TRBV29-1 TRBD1 TGCAGCGTTGGCGACAGGGGGACGTCTAATGAAAAACTGTTTTTT CSVGDRGTSNEKLFF
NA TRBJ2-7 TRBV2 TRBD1 TGTGCCAGCATTTTCCAGACTTCTTGGACAGGGTCTTACGAGCAGTACTTC CASIFQTSWTGSYEQYF
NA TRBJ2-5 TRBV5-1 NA TGCGCCAGCAGCTCGAGGGTTTCGGAGACCCAGTACTTC CASSSRVSETQYF
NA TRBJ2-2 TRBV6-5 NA TGTGCCAGCAGTTACGACAGTTACACCGGGGAGCTGTTTTTT CASSYDSYTGELFF
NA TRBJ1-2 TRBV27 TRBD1 TGTGCCAGCAGTTTACGCCCGGGACAGGAGCCCTATGGCTACACCTTC CASSLRPGQEPYGYTF
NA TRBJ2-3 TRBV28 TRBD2 TGTGCCAGCACCCAGGGACTAGCGGGCACACGTAGCAGGTCAGATACGCAGTATTTT CASTQGLAGTRSRSDTQYF
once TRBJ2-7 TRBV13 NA TGTGCCAGCAGCTTAATGGGACAACCGTACGAGCAGTACTTC CASSLMGQPYEQYF
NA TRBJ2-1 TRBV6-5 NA TGTGCCAGCAGACCCCGGGACCTAACATATAATGAGCAGTTCTTC CASRPRDLTYNEQFF
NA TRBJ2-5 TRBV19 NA TGTGCCAGTAGTATAAGTCTGCAAGAGACCCAGTACTTC CASSISLQETQYF
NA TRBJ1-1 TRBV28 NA TGTGCCAGCATTCCGGGGGGGAACACTGAAGCTTTCTTT CASIPGGNTEAFF
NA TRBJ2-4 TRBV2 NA TGTGCCAGCAGTGAATCGAGGACAGATTGGGTCCCGGGGTTC CASSESRTDWVPGF
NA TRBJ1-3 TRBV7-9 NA TGTGCCAGCAGCTTAGCCAGACCGACCGGCAGATTT CASSLARPTGRF
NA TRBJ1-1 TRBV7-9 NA TGTGCCAGCAGCTTAATGAGTGGGAACACTGAAGCTTTCTTT CASSLMSGNTEAFF
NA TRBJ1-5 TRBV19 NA TGTGCCAGTAGTATTGGGGACGGAAATCAGCCCCAGCATTTT CASSIGDGNQPQHF
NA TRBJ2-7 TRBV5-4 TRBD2 TGTGCCAGCAGCTTGGTACCTAGCGGAAAAGCCTACGAGCAGTACTTC CASSLVPSGKAYEQYF
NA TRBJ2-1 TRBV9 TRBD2 TGTGCCAGCAGCGTACTAGCGGGAGATGGATATGAGCAGTTCTTC CASSVLAGDGYEQFF
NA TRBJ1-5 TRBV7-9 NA TGTGCCAGCAGCTTTGGGGGCAATCAGCCCCAGCATTTT CASSFGGNQPQHF
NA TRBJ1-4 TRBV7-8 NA TGTGCCAGCAGCTTAGTGGGGTTAGGCAGACTGTTTTTT CASSLVGLGRLFF
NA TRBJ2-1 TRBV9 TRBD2 TGTGCCAGCACCCCCGGTAGCGGGAGGGCGAGTGAGCAGTTCTTC CASTPGSGRASEQFF
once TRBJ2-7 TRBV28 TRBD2 TGTGCCAGCAGCATCACTAGCGGGGCTGACGAGCAGTACTTC CASSITSGADEQYF
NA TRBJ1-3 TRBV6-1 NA TGTGCCAGCCCTGGACCGCCTGGAAACACCATATATTTT CASPGPPGNTIYF
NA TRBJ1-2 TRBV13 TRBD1 TGTGCCAGCAGCTTAACCGATAATCAGGCCGGGACAGGGGAGTTCTATGGCTACACCTTC CASSLTDNQAGTGEFYGYTF
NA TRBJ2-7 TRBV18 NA TGTGCCAGCTCACCACCGGCGGAATACGAGCAGTACTTC CASSPPAEYEQYF
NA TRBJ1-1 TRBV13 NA TGTGCCAGCAGCCCCGATGGACAAGGCATGAACACTGAAGCTTTCTTT CASSPDGQGMNTEAFF
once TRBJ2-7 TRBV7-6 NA TGTGCCAGCAGCTTAGTCGAGTACGAGCAGTACTTC CASSLVEYEQYF
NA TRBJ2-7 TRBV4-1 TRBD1 TGCGCCAGCAGCCAAGCCCGGACAGGGATGAACGAGCAGTACTTC CASSQARTGMNEQYF
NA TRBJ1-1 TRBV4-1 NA TGCGCCAGCAGCCAAAGCGCCGGGAGCGCTGAAGCTTTCTTT CASSQSAGSAEAFF
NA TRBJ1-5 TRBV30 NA TGTGCCTGGAGTGTTGGGGGGGCCAATCAGCCCCAGCATTTT CAWSVGGANQPQHF
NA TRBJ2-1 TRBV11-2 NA TGTGCCAGCAGCTTAGGGAGGGTCCGTGAGCAGTTCTTC CASSLGRVREQFF
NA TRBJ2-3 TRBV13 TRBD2 TGTGCCAGCAGCAATCGGACTAGCGGGCCAGGGGATACGCAGTATTTT CASSNRTSGPGDTQYF
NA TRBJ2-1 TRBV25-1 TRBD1 TGTGCCAGCAGTGAGCTTGGTGGGACAGGGGCCGATGAGCAGTTCTTC CASSELGGTGADEQFF